The 9 T cell receptor beta chains presented below share a single source sample, sequenced in a study of blood T cell repertoires in COVID-19. Here immunoSEQ multiplex PCR was the method, and the copy in TCRdb shows in-frame clones only, minus some. Of 130,000 or so clones listed, around 90% are singletons. The sample taken for sequencing was peripheral blood. The receptor set was obtained from a man aged 55 to 70 with active or convalescent COVID-19.

In its sample, this clone was seen once. The chain has TRBV6-5 and TRBJ2-7; tentative D call: TRBD2 (6 bases). CDR3 length equals 13 residues. Trimming left V 7 bases short and J 6 bases short, with 16 bases between. Germline loops: CDR1 MNHEY, CDR2 SVGAGI. CDR3: CASTRDWAAEQYF. The CDR3, as DNA: TGTGCCAGCACGCGGGACTGGGCCGCCGAGCAGTACTTC.

V usage is TRBV20-1 and J usage is TRBJ1-2; maybe TRBD1 (6 bases). V was trimmed by 7 bases and J by 5 bases, leaving 11 bases between them. Germline CDR1 and CDR2: DFQATT and SNEGSKA (reference sequence). The CDR3 consists of 11 residues. CDR3 bases: TGCAGTGAGTCGCAGGGGTATGGCTACACCTTC. This codes for CSESQGYGYTF.

This chain joins TRBV18 and TRBJ2-1; 14 bases agree with TRBD2. CDR3 length: 17 amino acids. CDR1 and CDR2 (germline): KGHSH, LQKENI. Unmatched junction bases numbered 6, after V lost 3 bases and J lost 5 bases. The CDR3 spells CASSPPGLAGGHNEQFF. CDR3 DNA: TGTGCCAGCTCACCGCCCGGACTAGCGGGAGGTCACAATGAGCAGTTCTTC.

This clone was found a few times. The gene calls are TRBV28 and TRBJ1-2; 8 bases fit TRBD1. This CDR3 spans 13 amino acids. With 6 bases clipped from V and 7 bases from J, the junction kept 7 bases outside the gene matches. Germline values: CDR1 MDHEN, CDR2 SYDVKM. The CDR3 DNA is TGTGCCAGCAGGAGGACAGGGACGAGTGGCTACACCTTC. This gives the protein CASRRTGTSGYTF.

CDR3 in amino acids: CASSAWTSGSYNEQFF. CDR3 coding DNA: TGTGCCAGCAGCGCGTGGACTAGCGGGTCCTACAATGAGCAGTTCTTC. V usage is TRBV9 and J usage is TRBJ2-1; 11 nucleotides match TRBD2. CDR3 size: 16 residues. From germline, CDR1 is SGDLS and CDR2 YYNGEE. V shed 3 bases and J 1 base; nucleotides not matched to a gene: 3.

This chain connects TRBV28 to TRBJ2-1, with a weak D call TRBD2 (5 bases). CDR1 and CDR2 from the germline V gene are MDHEN and SYDVKM. Trimming removed 7 bases at V and 4 bases at J, with 11 bases between. The CDR3 extends over 13 amino acids. This CDR3 reads CASTLTGYNEQFF. DNA of the CDR3: TGTGCCAGCACCCTCACGGGGTACAATGAGCAGTTCTTC.

The chain recombines TRBV11-2 with TRBJ1-1; no reliable D call. Trimming cost V 5 bases and J 8 bases, with 9 bases left between them. The CDR3 loop spans 11 amino acids. CDR1 and CDR2 from the germline V gene are SGHAT and FQNNGV. Written as DNA, the CDR3 is TGTGCCAGCAGCCAACAGATCGAAGCTTTCTTT. Translating it yields CASSQQIEAFF.

V is TRBV10-2 and J is TRBJ1-1; 9 bases line up with TRBD1. Germline V lookup: CDR1 WSHSY, CDR2 SAAADI. The CDR3 has 16 residues. J lost 5 bases, V lost 8 bases, and 15 bases had no gene match. The CDR3 nucleotides read TGCGCCAGCGGACCGGGACAGGGTAATAGTAGGACTGAAGCTTTCTTT. Translating it yields CASGPGQGNSRTEAFF.

The chain has TRBV7-9 and TRBJ2-2; a weak D match, TRBD1 (5 bases). Trimming removed 6 bases from V and 5 bases from J, with 10 bases in between. The germline CDR1 and CDR2 sequences are SEHNR and FQNEAQ (reference sequence). The length of the CDR3 is 13 residues. The CDR3 coding sequence is TGTGCCAGCAGATCGACAGTAACCGGGGAGCTGTTTTTT. It is translated as CASRSTVTGELFF. Using reference TRBV7-9 and TRBJ2-2 for the parts outside the CDR3, the full variable domain is DTGVSQNPRHKITKRGQNVTFRCDPISEHNRLYWYRQTLGQGPEFLTYFQNEAQLEKSRLLSDRFSAERPKGSFSTLEIQRTEQGDSAMYLCASRSTVTGELFFGEGSRLTVL.